A single sample gave rise to the 31 T cell receptor beta chains below, sequenced in a study of early T cells in non-severe SARS-CoV-2 infection. TCRdb itself ran the 5' RACE reads through MiXCR, one entry per CDR3 protein. Counted here are 40,000 to 60,000 distinct CDR3 sequences, approximately 10% occurring once; the ten biggest clones make up 9.1%. The sample was whole blood. The receptors were gathered from an adult who was a healthcare worker with PCR-confirmed SARS-CoV-2 infection or an uninfected control (not recorded which).

This clonotype was detected a few times. This sequence joins TRBV5-5 and TRBJ2-7, with 7 bases matching TRBD2. The ends lost 0 bases at V and 7 bases at J; junction bases unmatched: 7. Germline V lookup: CDR1 SGHKS, CDR2 YYEKEE (reference sequence). CDR3 length: 14 residues. CDR3 residues: CASSLVAGRGEQYF. Here the CDR3 DNA reads TGTGCCAGCAGCTTGGTCGCAGGGAGGGGAGAGCAGTACTTC.

This clonotype was counted a few times. The chain carries TRBV5-1 and TRBJ2-1, with TRBD2 matching over 14 bases. CDR3 length: 15 amino acids. Germline lookup yields CDR1 SGHRS and CDR2 YFSETQ. With 0 bases clipped from V and 8 bases from J, the junction kept 1 base outside the gene matches. DNA for the CDR3: TGCGCCAGCAGCTTGGGGGGACTAGCGGGAGATGAGCAGTTCTTC. Translating gives CASSLGGLAGDEQFF.

J is TRBJ2-3 and V is TRBV28, with TRBD2 matching 7 bases. Germline assignment: CDR1 MDHEN and CDR2 SYDVKM. After removal of 3 bases from V and 3 bases from J, the junction contained 3 bases not matched to a gene. The CDR3 has 14 amino acids. The CDR3 loop is CASSLAGETDTQYF. CDR3 nucleotide sequence: TGTGCCAGCAGTTTGGCGGGGGAGACAGATACGCAGTATTTT.

This clonotype was seen repeatedly, ten times or more. This rearrangement joins TRBV12-3 or TRBV12-4 to TRBJ1-2; D gene unclear. This CDR3 region has 12 residues. Trimming stripped 9 bases from V and 2 bases from J, with 10 bases between. This CDR3 reads CARNTDNYGYTF. CDR3 nucleotides: TGTGCCAGAAATACTGACAACTATGGCTACACCTTC.

V usage is TRBV10-1 and J usage is TRBJ2-4, with D uncertain. CDR1 is WNHNN and CDR2 is SYGVQD in the germline V gene (reference sequence). This CDR3 is built from 14 residues. With 5 bases removed from V and 0 bases from J, the gap between germline ends came to 8 bases. Here the CDR3 reads CASSRAIAKNIQYF. Written as DNA, the CDR3 is TGCGCCAGCAGTCGAGCAATAGCCAAAAACATTCAGTACTTC.

This clonotype was observed at least ten times. The chain uses TRBV28 and TRBJ2-1, with D perhaps matching TRBD2 (5 bases). Germline V gene data show CDR1 as MDHEN and CDR2 as SYDVKM. The CDR3 covers 13 residues. V lost 10 bases, J lost 6 bases, and 16 bases lay in between. CDR3: CAIGPPRGNEQFF. The CDR3 nucleotides are TGTGCCATCGGTCCCCCTCGGGGCAATGAGCAGTTCTTC.

The V gene is TRBV12-3 or TRBV12-4, the J gene TRBJ2-6; the match to TRBD1 covers 9 bases. After removal of 2 bases from V and 2 bases from J, the junction contained 7 bases not matched to a gene. The CDR3 extends over 18 amino acids. The CDR3 nucleotides read TGTGCCAGCAGTTTAATGGGACAGGGAAAGACTGGGGCCAACGTCCTGACTTTC. This encodes CASSLMGQGKTGANVLTF.

This clonotype was counted many times. This chain links TRBV2 with TRBJ2-7, with D perhaps given as TRBD1 or TRBD2 (5 bases each). This CDR3 has 13 residues. Germline V lookup: CDR1 SNHLY, CDR2 FYNNEI. V shed 6 bases and J shed 2 bases, with 11 bases lying between them. The CDR3 DNA sequence: TGTGCCAGCAGGGGGACGGCAACCTACGAGCAGTACTTC. Its protein product is CASRGTATYEQYF.

This clonotype showed up many times. This chain uses TRBV7-2 with TRBJ1-1; maybe TRBD1 (5 bases). Germline-derived CDR1 and CDR2 are SGHTA and FQGNSA. Trimming took off 11 bases at V and 6 bases at J, with 22 bases between the two ends. The CDR3 is 14 residues long. CDR3 DNA: TGTGCCTTGAGGGAGGCGGGGGATCTCCCTGAAGCTTTCTTT. Its protein product is CALREAGDLPEAFF.

A few counts support this clonotype. The V call is TRBV3-1, the J call TRBJ2-7; 8 bases match TRBD2. Germline trimming cut 4 bases from V and 6 bases from J; bases unmatched to any gene: 11. CDR1 LGHDT and CDR2 YNNKEL come from the germline V gene (reference sequence). The CDR3 is 15 amino acids. The CDR3 DNA reads as TGTGCCAGCAGCCGGTACGTAGCGGGAACTTCCGAGCAGTACTTC. Its translation: CASSRYVAGTSEQYF.

The chain employs TRBV28 and TRBJ1-4, with 11 bases aligning to TRBD1. The germline gives CDR1 MDHEN, CDR2 SYDVKM. The J segment lost 7 bases and the V segment lost 6 bases, leaving 4 bases of the junction unmatched. This CDR3 has 14 amino acids. CDR3: CASRPGTGGEKLFF. Here the CDR3 DNA reads TGTGCCAGCAGACCCGGGACAGGGGGTGAAAAACTGTTTTTT.

This clonotype turned up a few times. The chain joins TRBV10-3 to TRBJ2-1, with 12 bases lining up with TRBD2. Germline trimming cut 4 bases from V and 7 bases from J; bases unmatched to any gene: 2. In germline, CDR1 is ENHRY, CDR2 SYGVKD. The CDR3 length is 14 residues. The DNA for the CDR3 is TGTGCCATCAGTGGACTAGCGGGAGTGAATGAGCAGTTCTTC. Its translation: CAISGLAGVNEQFF.

A word on this clonotype: This could be a read error, since a much larger clone is one nucleotide away. V and J are TRBV7-9 and TRBJ1-1; D unclear. This CDR3 has 12 residues. The V gene's germline CDR1 is SEHNR and CDR2 FQNEAQ (reference sequence). The V end lost 8 bases, the J end lost 4 bases, and 11 bases lay between the germline ends. CDR3: CASGIVGTEAFF. CDR3 nucleotide sequence: TGTGCCAGCGGGATAGTGGGCACTGAAGCTTTCTTT.

This clonotype was counted at least ten times. This chain links TRBV20-1 with TRBJ1-5; no definite D call. V gave up 5 bases and J gave up 3 bases, with 14 bases separating them. CDR3 length equals 14 residues. CDR1 DFQATT and CDR2 SNEGSKA come from the germline V gene (reference sequence). For the CDR3, the DNA is TGCAGTGCTCTAAGGGAGGGTAACAATCAGCCCCAGCATTTT. It yields the protein CSALREGNNQPQHF.

This clonotype was seen ten or more times. The V call is TRBV10-2, the J call TRBJ2-1; 10 bases line up with TRBD2. Germline lookup yields CDR1 WSHSY and CDR2 SAAADI. Losses at the gene ends were 2 bases for V and 3 bases for J; bases not matched to a gene: 4. This CDR3 is built from 16 residues. CDR3 protein: CASSEIKRGGYNEQFF. The CDR3 nucleotides read TGCGCCAGCAGTGAGATAAAGCGGGGGGGCTACAATGAGCAGTTCTTC.

This clonotype was detected only a few times. The chain is built from TRBV7-6 and TRBJ2-1; 8 bases are a match to TRBD1. CDR3 length equals 15 residues. Trimming cost V 0 bases and J 6 bases; bases outside gene matches: 4. In germline, CDR1 is SGHVS, CDR2 FNYEAQ. Here the CDR3 reads CASSLAQGALNEQFF. In nucleotides, the CDR3 is TGTGCCAGCAGCTTAGCGCAGGGGGCCCTCAATGAGCAGTTCTTC.

The sample holds many counts of this clonotype. The chain is built from TRBV11-2 and TRBJ2-7, with D hard to call. The CDR3 totals 12 residues. CDR1 and CDR2 (germline): SGHAT, FQNNGV. V lost 5 bases and J lost 0, with 5 bases in between. CDR3 sequence reads: CASSQSSYEQYF. The CDR3 DNA follows: TGTGCCAGCAGCCAGAGCTCCTACGAGCAGTACTTC.

Concerning this clonotype itself: A much bigger clone sits one base away, suggesting this may be a read error. The J gene is TRBJ2-7, the V gene TRBV12-3 or TRBV12-4; D possibly corresponds to TRBD2 (6 bases). The CDR3 has 14 residues. The V end lost 6 bases, the J end lost 2 bases, and 14 bases lay between the germline ends. CDR3 sequence: CASSLGGEAYEQYF. The CDR3 nucleotides are TGTGCCAGCAGCTTGGGCGGGGAGGCCTACGAGCAGTACTTC.

This clonotype was observed at least ten times. V is TRBV10-3 and J is TRBJ1-1, with D maybe TRBD1 (5 bases). The V end lost 4 bases, the J end lost 0 bases, and 9 bases lay between the germline ends. The length of the CDR3 is 14 residues. Germline CDR1 reads ENHRY; CDR2 reads SYGVKD. The CDR3 coding sequence is TGTGCCATCAGTGGACAGCATGTGAACACTGAAGCTTTCTTT. Its translation is CAISGQHVNTEAFF.

This clonotype has a count of ten or more. This sequence joins TRBV5-1 and TRBJ2-3; D uncertain. Trimming cost V 2 bases and J 0 bases, with 1 base left between them. In germline, CDR1 is SGHRS, CDR2 YFSETQ. The CDR3 runs to 12 residues. The CDR3 DNA reads as TGCGCCAGCAGCTTTAGCACAGATACGCAGTATTTT. Translation: CASSFSTDTQYF.

The chain combines TRBV19 with TRBJ2-7, with 13 bases lining up with TRBD2. This CDR3 comprises 14 residues. The J segment lost 8 bases and the V segment lost 8 bases, leaving 9 bases of the junction unmatched. Germline CDR1 and CDR2: LNHDA and SQIVND (reference sequence). The CDR3 region is CASGWTSGSFKQYF. DNA of the CDR3: TGTGCCAGTGGATGGACTAGCGGGAGTTTCAAGCAGTACTTC.

The J gene is TRBJ1-1, the V gene TRBV15; no firm D call. The V end was cut by 5 bases, the J end by 0 bases, with 16 bases between. Germline CDR1 LNHNV, CDR2 YYDKDF (reference sequence). The CDR3 is made up of 16 amino acids. CDR3: CATSPRGERMNTEAFF. The CDR3 nucleotides read TGTGCCACCAGCCCCCGCGGGGAGAGGATGAACACTGAAGCTTTCTTT.

This clonotype was seen only a few times. The J gene is TRBJ1-1, the V gene TRBV7-9; D uncertain. Trimming removed 5 bases at V and 0 bases at J, with 10 bases between. The germline CDR1 and CDR2 sequences are SEHNR and FQNEAQ (reference sequence). This CDR3 has 14 residues. The CDR3 region is CASSTRTLNTEAFF. DNA of the CDR3: TGTGCCAGCAGCACCCGGACTTTGAACACTGAAGCTTTCTTT.

V usage is TRBV5-4 and J usage is TRBJ2-1; 8 nucleotides align to TRBD2. The CDR3 is 16 amino acids. The V segment lost 0 bases and the J segment 0 bases; nucleotides outside the gene matches: 2. Germline V gene lookup returns CDR1 SGHNT and CDR2 YYREEE (reference sequence). The CDR3 protein is CASSLGRGVSYNEQFF. The CDR3 coding sequence is TGTGCCAGCAGCTTGGGGCGGGGGGTCTCCTACAATGAGCAGTTCTTC.

This clonotype was found a few times. The rearrangement links TRBV9 to TRBJ2-4; D ambiguous. Germline V gives CDR1 SGDLS, CDR2 YYNGEE. CDR3 length equals 13 residues. With 2 bases removed from V and 3 bases from J, the gap between germline ends came to 6 bases. CDR3 residues: CASSVIVKNIQYF. DNA of the CDR3: TGTGCCAGCAGCGTCATTGTCAAAAACATTCAGTACTTC. Drawing the rest from reference TRBV9 and TRBJ2-4, the complete variable domain is DSGVTQTPKHLITATGQRVTLRCSPRSGDLSVYWYQQSLDQGLQFLIQYYNGEERAKGNILERFSAQQFPDLHSELNLSSLELGDSALYFCASSVIVKNIQYFGAGTRLSVL.

This clonotype was detected only a few times. The chain recombines TRBV24-1 with TRBJ2-1; 13 bases are shared with TRBD2. This CDR3 is built from 15 residues. Germline assignment: CDR1 KGHDR and CDR2 SFDVKD. V trimming: 4 bases; J trimming: 7 bases; junction bases outside the gene matches: 3. CDR3 in amino acids: CATSERTSGRNEQFF. DNA of the CDR3: TGTGCCACCAGTGAGCGGACTAGCGGGAGAAATGAGCAGTTCTTC.

This clonotype came up a few times. This chain joins TRBV7-9 and TRBJ2-1; either TRBD1 or TRBD2 may fit D (6 bases each). Trimming left V 2 bases short and J 10 bases short, with 12 bases between. Germline V gene lookup returns CDR1 SEHNR and CDR2 FQNEAQ (reference sequence). This CDR3 region has 13 residues. CDR3 residues: CASSLRQGREQFF. For the CDR3, the DNA is TGTGCCAGCAGCTTAAGGCAGGGGAGGGAGCAGTTCTTC.

This clonotype was seen only a few times. The rearrangement uses TRBV14 and TRBJ2-5; 8 nucleotides line up with TRBD2. J gave up 5 bases and V 1 base, and 9 bases lay outside the gene matches. CDR3 length equals 16 residues. Germline lookup yields CDR1 SGHDN and CDR2 FVKESK. The CDR3 spells CASSQGLAGYLETQYF. The CDR3 DNA reads as TGTGCCAGCAGCCAAGGGTTAGCGGGATATTTGGAGACCCAGTACTTC.

This clonotype was picked up a small number of times. This chain joins TRBV11-2 and TRBJ1-1; tentatively, D is TRBD1 (5 bases). V was shortened by 5 bases and J by 3 bases, with 16 bases between the two germline ends. Germline V gene lookup returns CDR1 SGHAT and CDR2 FQNNGV. The CDR3 contains 15 residues. The CDR3 loop is CASSPPRGEDTEAFF. DNA of the CDR3: TGTGCCAGCAGCCCCCCCCGGGGCGAGGACACTGAAGCTTTCTTT.

This clonotype has a handful of counts. The chain employs TRBV5-1 and TRBJ2-1, with 7 bases fitting TRBD2. From germline, CDR1 is SGHRS and CDR2 YFSETQ. The CDR3 has 15 amino acids. J was trimmed by 5 bases and V by 0 bases; bases with no gene match: 5. Written as DNA, the CDR3 is TGCGCCAGCAGCTTGGATCGGGGAGGGAACAATGAGCAGTTCTTC. It codes for CASSLDRGGNNEQFF. The complete variable domain, with remaining parts taken from reference TRBV5-1 and TRBJ2-1, reads KAGVTQTPRYLIKTRGQQVTLSCSPISGHRSVSWYQQTPGQGLQFLFEYFSETQRNKGNFPGRFSGRQFSNSRSEMNVSTLELGDSALYLCASSLDRGGNNEQFFGPGTRLTVL.

This chain joins TRBV5-1 and TRBJ1-2; D remains unclear. V was shortened by 0 bases and J by 1 base, with 7 bases between the two germline ends. CDR1 and CDR2 from the germline V gene are SGHRS and YFSETQ. The CDR3 is 14 residues long. Here the CDR3 reads CASSLEASNYGYTF. DNA of the CDR3: TGCGCCAGCAGCTTGGAGGCCAGTAACTATGGCTACACCTTC.